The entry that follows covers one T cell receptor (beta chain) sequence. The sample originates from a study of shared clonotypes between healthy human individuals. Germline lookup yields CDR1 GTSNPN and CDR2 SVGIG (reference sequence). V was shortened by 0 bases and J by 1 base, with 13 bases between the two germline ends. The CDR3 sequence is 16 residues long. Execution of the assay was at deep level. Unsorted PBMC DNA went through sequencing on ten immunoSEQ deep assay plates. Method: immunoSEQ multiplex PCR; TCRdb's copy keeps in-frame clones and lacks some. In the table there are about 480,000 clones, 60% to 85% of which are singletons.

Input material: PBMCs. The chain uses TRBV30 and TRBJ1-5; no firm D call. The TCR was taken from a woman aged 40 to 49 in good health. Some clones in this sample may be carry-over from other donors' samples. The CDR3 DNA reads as TGTGCCTGGAGTGTGAAGCGTGGGGTGAGCAATCAGCCCCAGCATTTT. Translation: CAWSVKRGVSNQPQHF.